This entry lists 24 T cell receptor beta chains sequenced from one sample in a study of T cell changes during pregnancy in multiple sclerosis. Profiled with immunoSEQ multiplex PCR; TCRdb holds only in-frame clones, not every one. The sample has roughly 60,000 clones, 90% seen once; the top ten hold 2% to 2.5%. The sequences come from peripheral blood, collected in the second trimester of pregnancy. These receptors all come from a female donor in good health, enrolled as a control in a pregnancy study.

This CDR3 reads CASSSPTFTRKGLSPYEQYF. CDR3 nucleotides: TGTGCCAGCAGTTCGCCGACTTTCACTAGGAAGGGATTAAGCCCCTACGAGCAGTACTTC. The J gene is TRBJ2-7, the V gene TRBV28; a weak D match, TRBD2 (5 bases). The CDR3 is made up of 20 amino acids. Deletions cut 4 bases from V and 2 bases from J, with 30 bases between. From germline, CDR1 is MDHEN and CDR2 SYDVKM.

This sequence joins TRBV15 and TRBJ2-3, with 8 bases matching TRBD2. Unmatched junction bases numbered 5, after V lost 5 bases and J lost 1 base. Germline assignment: CDR1 LNHNV and CDR2 YYDKDF (reference sequence). CDR3 length: 15 amino acids. The CDR3: CATSVMRGGTDTQYF. The DNA of the CDR3 is TGTGCCACCAGCGTAATGCGGGGGGGCACAGATACGCAGTATTTT.

The chain uses TRBV2 and TRBJ2-7; 7 nucleotides align to TRBD2. CDR3 length: 12 amino acids. Germline assignment: CDR1 SNHLY and CDR2 FYNNEI. V was pared by 5 bases and J by 3 bases, with 1 base of the junction left unmatched. The CDR3 DNA reads as TGTGCCAGCAGTACGGGGGGCTACGAGCAGTACTTC. Its protein is CASSTGGYEQYF. The whole variable domain, filled in from reference TRBV2 and TRBJ2-7, reads EPEVTQTPSHQVTQMGQEVILRCVPISNHLYFYWYRQILGQKVEFLVSFYNNEISEKSEIFDDQFSVERPDGSNFTLKIRSTKLEDSAMYFCASSTGGYEQYFGPGTRLTVT.

This chain uses TRBV6-6 with TRBJ1-5; 7 nucleotides line up with TRBD1. Germline assignment: CDR1 MNHNY and CDR2 SVGAGI (reference sequence). V dropped 4 bases and J dropped 6; count of bases not matched to a gene: 6. There are 14 residues in the CDR3. The CDR3 region is CASSFDRVSQPQHF. The CDR3 DNA reads TGTGCCAGCAGTTTCGACAGGGTCAGTCAGCCCCAGCATTTT.

J is TRBJ1-2 and V is TRBV15; D unclear. The CDR3 is 13 amino acids. Germline V gives CDR1 LNHNV, CDR2 YYDKDF (reference sequence). Between the trimmed V and J ends, which lost 0 bases and 2 bases, there was a span of 4 bases. The CDR3 DNA is TGTGCCACCAGCAGAGAGCAGAACTATGGCTACACCTTC. Its protein product is CATSREQNYGYTF.

The chain links TRBV2 to TRBJ2-2, with TRBD2 matching 9 bases. Germline values: CDR1 SNHLY, CDR2 FYNNEI. CDR3 size: 14 residues. The CDR3: CGTGGRVNTGELFF. The DNA of the CDR3 is TGTGGCACTGGCGGGAGGGTGAACACCGGGGAGCTGTTTTTT.

The V call is TRBV6-6, the J call TRBJ1-3, with D maybe TRBD1 (5 bases). The CDR3 loop spans 15 amino acids. V lost 0 bases and J 8 bases, leaving 14 bases between the germline ends. CDR1 is MNHNY, CDR2 SVGAGI, per germline (reference sequence). CDR3 region: CASSYSKAAGDTIYF. Written as DNA, the CDR3 is TGTGCCAGCAGTTACTCGAAGGCAGCGGGGGACACCATATATTTT.

This rearrangement joins TRBV5-1 to TRBJ2-3, with 11 bases that match TRBD2. CDR1 and CDR2 from the germline V gene are SGHRS and YFSETQ. V lost 5 bases to trimming and J lost 5 bases; unmatched junction nucleotides: 4. This CDR3 is built from 14 residues. The CDR3 DNA reads TGCGCCAGCAGTTTTACTAGCGGGGGAGATACGCAGTATTTT. Encoded protein: CASSFTSGGDTQYF.

The CDR3 DNA is TGTGCCAGCAGGTTTGAGACAGGGGAGAGTACTGAAGCTTTCTTT. This gives the protein CASRFETGESTEAFF. The chain joins TRBV5-4 to TRBJ1-1; 8 bases are a match to TRBD1. The CDR3 has 15 residues. The V gene end was trimmed by 5 bases and the J gene end by 5 bases; junction bases not matched to a gene: 11. Germline V gene lookup returns CDR1 SGHNT and CDR2 YYREEE (reference sequence). The full variable domain, its missing parts supplied by reference TRBV5-4 and TRBJ1-1, is ETGVTQSPTHLIKTRGQQVTLRCSSQSGHNTVSWYQQALGQGPQFIFQYYREEENGRGNFPPRFSGLQFPNYSSELNVNALELDDSALYLCASRFETGESTEAFFGQGTRLTVV.

The chain has TRBV29-1 and TRBJ2-2; 7 nucleotides match TRBD1. The CDR3 runs 14 residues. Trimming at V came to 0 bases and at J to 6 bases, leaving 4 bases not matched to a gene. Germline lookup yields CDR1 SQVTM and CDR2 ANQGSEA. DNA of the CDR3: TGCAGCGTTGAAGATTCCCAGGGGGCCGGGGAGCTGTTTTTT. Encoded protein: CSVEDSQGAGELFF.

A note on this clone: This sample also contains other DNA sequences that code for the same CDR3. The chain has TRBV5-1 and TRBJ1-1; D may be TRBD1 (5 bases). V lost 0 bases and J lost 2, with 8 bases in between. Looked up from germline, CDR1 is SGHRS and CDR2 is YFSETQ. This CDR3 is built from 14 residues. The chain's CDR3 is CASSLGQSNTEAFF. CDR3 sequence (DNA): TGCGCCAGCAGCTTGGGACAGTCCAACACTGAAGCTTTCTTT.

This chain connects TRBV28 to TRBJ1-5; D is ambiguous. V was pared by 3 bases and J by 0 bases, with 12 bases between. The CDR3 consists of 16 residues. Germline CDR1 is MDHEN and CDR2 is SYDVKM. The CDR3 region is CASSFLRLISNQPQHF. The DNA for the CDR3 is TGTGCCAGCAGTTTTCTCCGTCTTATTAGCAATCAGCCCCAGCATTTT.

This chain joins TRBV6-5 and TRBJ2-2, with TRBD1 identical over 10 bases. Germline CDR1 and CDR2: MNHEY and SVGAGI. CDR3 size: 16 residues. The trim removed 4 bases at V and 5 bases at J, leaving 7 bases unmatched. This CDR3 is CASSSRQGAWTGELFF. CDR3 bases: TGTGCCAGCAGTTCAAGACAGGGGGCTTGGACCGGGGAGCTGTTTTTT.

This clone was seen a few times. V gene TRBV19 combines with J gene TRBJ1-2; TRBD1 matches 7 bases. The length of the CDR3 is 15 residues. Germline V gives CDR1 LNHDA, CDR2 SQIVND (reference sequence). V gave up 3 bases and J gave up 3 bases; unmatched junction bases: 7. The CDR3 DNA is TGTGCCAGTAGTATGGGGACAGATTCCTACTATGGCTACACCTTC. Translation: CASSMGTDSYYGYTF.

This clone showed up just once. The rearrangement uses TRBV5-1 and TRBJ1-1; the D is unclear. There are 16 residues in the CDR3. Trimming shortened V by 2 bases and J by 5 bases, and 19 bases separated the two germline ends. Germline assignment: CDR1 SGHRS and CDR2 YFSETQ. The DNA of the CDR3 is TGCGCCAGCAGCTTATTGCCGGTCCTCTCGGGTACTGAAGCTTTCTTT. It specifies CASSLLPVLSGTEAFF.

This chain connects TRBV11-2 to TRBJ2-7; TRBD2 aligns across 9 bases. The germline CDR1 and CDR2 sequences are SGHAT and FQNNGV. This CDR3 is built from 16 residues. V dropped 3 bases and J dropped 4; count of bases not matched to a gene: 10. For the CDR3, the DNA is TGTGCCAGCAGCTTCAAGTTAGCGGGAGCAGGATACGAGCAGTACTTC. Encoded protein: CASSFKLAGAGYEQYF. Combining the CDR3 with reference TRBV11-2 and TRBJ2-7 gives the whole variable domain EAGVAQSPRYKIIEKRQSVAFWCNPISGHATLYWYQQILGQGPKLLIQFQNNGVVDDSQLPKDRFSAERLKGVDSTLKIQPAKLEDSAVYLCASSFKLAGAGYEQYFGPGTRLTVT.

This clone was counted only a few times. The V call is TRBV10-3, the J call TRBJ1-2; D might be TRBD1 (5 bases). V lost 3 bases, J lost 7 bases, and 9 bases lay in between. Per the germline V gene, CDR1 is ENHRY and CDR2 is SYGVKD. The CDR3 has 12 residues. CDR3: CAISDPDSGYTF. CDR3 sequence (DNA): TGTGCCATCAGTGACCCAGACAGTGGCTACACCTTC.

This sequence joins TRBV18 and TRBJ1-4, with 10 bases lining up with TRBD1. The V gene end was trimmed by 2 bases and the J gene end by 7 bases; junction bases not matched to a gene: 4. The CDR3 contains 15 residues. Per germline, CDR1 KGHSH and CDR2 LQKENI. In DNA form, the CDR3 reads TGTGCCAGCTCACCAGGGACAGGGGCAAGTGAAAAACTGTTTTTT. Its protein product is CASSPGTGASEKLFF.

The chain combines TRBV28 with TRBJ1-5; 10 bases fit TRBD1. The junction had 3 bases not matched to a gene; V was cut back by 2 bases and J by 2 bases. Germline V gives CDR1 MDHEN, CDR2 SYDVKM. The CDR3 is 16 residues long. CDR3 DNA: TGTGCCAGCAGTTTACGACAGGGGGCTGGCAATCAGCCCCAGCATTTT. Translation: CASSLRQGAGNQPQHF.

The chain combines TRBV4-1 with TRBJ2-7; D not certain. Trimming stripped 3 bases from V and 3 bases from J, with 15 bases between. This CDR3 region has 15 residues. Per the germline V gene, CDR1 is MGHRA and CDR2 is YSYEKL. CDR3 protein: CASSHPGYSNYEQYF. For the CDR3, the DNA is TGCGCCAGCAGCCACCCCGGGTACTCGAACTACGAGCAGTACTTC.

V gene TRBV30 combines with J gene TRBJ2-3; D unclear. CDR3 size: 12 residues. From germline, CDR1 is GTSNPN and CDR2 SVGIG (reference sequence). V dropped 2 bases and J dropped 7 bases, with 10 bases sitting between them. Here the CDR3 DNA reads TGTGCCTGGAGTCTCTCTAAAAATACGCAGTATTTT. This codes for CAWSLSKNTQYF.

The rearrangement joins TRBV28 to TRBJ2-3; 8 bases fit TRBD2. This CDR3 spans 18 amino acids. CDR1 is MDHEN and CDR2 is SYDVKM in the germline V gene. J was trimmed by 3 bases and V by 6 bases; bases with no gene match: 17. The CDR3 sequence is CASRLGSYRGGLTDTQYF. In DNA, the CDR3 is TGTGCCAGCAGACTGGGTAGCTATCGGGGGGGCCTGACAGATACGCAGTATTTT.

The rearrangement joins TRBV27 to TRBJ1-5, with D unclear. Trimming cost V 4 bases and J 3 bases, with 7 bases left between them. This CDR3 is built from 13 residues. CDR1 MNHEY and CDR2 SMNVEV come from the germline V gene (reference sequence). CDR3 sequence: CASSWAVNQPQHF. DNA for the CDR3: TGTGCCAGCAGTTGGGCCGTCAATCAGCCCCAGCATTTT.

The rearrangement links TRBV6-5 to TRBJ1-2, with D maybe TRBD1 (5 bases). There are 14 residues in the CDR3. V was trimmed by 5 bases and J by 6 bases, leaving 16 bases between them. CDR1 is MNHEY, CDR2 SVGAGI, per germline. CDR3 amino acids: CASSLGGEGNGYTF. As DNA, the CDR3 is TGTGCCAGCAGTCTCGGAGGGGAGGGAAATGGCTACACCTTC.